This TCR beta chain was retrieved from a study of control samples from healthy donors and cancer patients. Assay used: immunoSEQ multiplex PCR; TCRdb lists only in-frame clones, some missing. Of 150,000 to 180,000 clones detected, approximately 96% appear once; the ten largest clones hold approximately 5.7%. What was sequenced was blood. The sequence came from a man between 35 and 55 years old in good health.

The CDR3 is CASSWTGGPGGDTQYF. In DNA form, the CDR3 reads TGCGCCAGCAGTTGGACGGGCGGACCTGGGGGAGATACGCAGTATTTT. The chain carries TRBV10-2 and TRBJ2-3; D is perhaps TRBD1 or TRBD2 (5 bases each). V dropped 5 bases and J dropped 5 bases, with 20 bases sitting between them. This CDR3 comprises 16 residues. Germline CDR1 and CDR2: WSHSY and SAAADI.